These T cell receptor beta chains were read from a single sample in a study of blood T cell repertoires in COVID-19. The method was immunoSEQ multiplex PCR; TCRdb's version includes in-frame clones alone and lacks a portion of them. Here the sample spans about 64,000 clones, approximately 90% being singletons. Sequencing was performed on PBMCs or T cells enriched from blood (not recorded which). The receptors here all came from a middle-aged woman who had recovered from COVID-19. Both conserved end residues are part of each CDR3. D genes are given only for firm matches. Rows give clone size only sometimes, using once, few, many, or a class for an expanded clone.

V	J	D	size	CDR3	DNA
TRBV19	TRBJ1-5	TRBD1	once	CASSPRTGNSNQPQHF	TGTGCCAGTAGTCCCCGGACAGGGAATAGCAATCAGCCCCAGCATTTT
TRBV2	TRBJ1-1	TRBD1	NA	CASSEDRGGNTEAFF	TGTGCCAGCAGTGAAGACAGGGGCGGGAACACTGAAGCTTTCTTT
TRBV19	TRBJ1-4	TRBD1	NA	CASSIRGRTTNEKLFF	TGTGCCAGTAGTATCAGGGGGCGAACAACTAATGAAAAACTGTTTTTT
TRBV7-9	TRBJ1-1	TRBD1	NA	CASSLAQGGNTEAFF	TGTGCCAGCAGCTTAGCGCAGGGGGGGAACACTGAAGCTTTCTTT
TRBV14	TRBJ2-7	TRBD2	NA	CASSQGLLAGGTYEQYF	TGTGCCAGCAGCCAAGGCCTGCTAGCGGGGGGCACGTACGAGCAGTACTTC
TRBV5-5	TRBJ2-1	TRBD1	NA	CASSLFGGQGINEQFF	TGTGCCAGCAGCTTGTTTGGGGGACAGGGGATCAATGAGCAGTTCTTC
TRBV3-1/TRBV3-2	TRBJ2-5	NA	NA	CASSLDSLKETQYF	TGTGCCAGCAGCCTGGACAGCCTCAAAGAGACCCAGTACTTC
TRBV19	TRBJ2-5	TRBD1	once	CASSETGAGTQYF	TGTGCCAGTAGTGAAACAGGGGCTGGGACCCAGTACTTC
TRBV19	TRBJ1-3	TRBD1	NA	CASSLTGTVSGNTIYF	TGTGCCAGTAGTCTAACAGGGACAGTTTCCGGAAACACCATATATTTT
TRBV2	TRBJ1-2	NA	NA	CASSETGLGYTF	TGTGCCAGCAGTGAAACAGGGTTAGGCTACACCTTC
TRBV5-6	TRBJ1-2	TRBD1	NA	CASSIWTGSGYTF	TGTGCCAGCAGCATATGGACAGGGAGCGGCTACACCTTC
TRBV9	TRBJ1-1	NA	NA	CASSVRGTVNTEAFF	TGTGCCAGCAGCGTGCGGGGCACGGTGAACACTGAAGCTTTCTTT
TRBV5-6	TRBJ1-2	TRBD1	NA	CASSSDRVSANYGYTF	TGTGCCAGCAGCTCGGACAGGGTGTCGGCCAACTATGGCTACACCTTC
TRBV11-2	TRBJ2-2	TRBD2	NA	CASSSYRRGAGLNTGELFF	TGTGCCAGCAGCTCCTATAGGCGGGGGGCAGGATTAAACACCGGGGAGCTGTTTTTT
TRBV5-1	TRBJ2-7	TRBD1	NA	CASSFLDRNYEQYF	TGCGCCAGCAGCTTCTTGGACAGGAACTACGAGCAGTACTTC
TRBV3-1/TRBV3-2	TRBJ2-7	NA	NA	CASSRGQFYEQYF	TGTGCCAGCAGCCGCGGACAGTTCTACGAGCAGTACTTC
TRBV21-1	TRBJ2-7	NA	NA	CASLRQGPPQYF	TGTGCCAGCCTACGACAGGGTCCACCCCAGTACTTC
TRBV6-5	TRBJ1-5	NA	NA	CASSYRGSGQPQHF	TGTGCCAGCAGTTACAGGGGGTCAGGGCAGCCCCAGCATTTT
TRBV13	TRBJ2-1	NA	NA	CASSENYGEQFF	TGTGCCAGCAGCGAGAACTATGGCGAGCAGTTCTTC
TRBV24-1	TRBJ1-5	NA	once	CATSDWGGPSNQPQHF	TGTGCCACCAGTGATTGGGGGGGACCCAGCAATCAGCCCCAGCATTTT
TRBV18	TRBJ2-5	NA	NA	CASSPTAEETQYF	TGTGCCAGCTCACCAACAGCAGAAGAGACCCAGTACTTC
TRBV12-5	TRBJ1-1	NA	NA	CASVMGAAEAFF	TGTGCTAGTGTAATGGGGGCGGCCGAAGCTTTCTTT
TRBV11-3	TRBJ2-1	TRBD2	NA	CASSLSGGASGRNEQFF	TGTGCCAGCAGCCTTAGCGGGGGGGCAAGTGGAAGGAATGAGCAGTTCTTC